Listed below are T cell receptor beta chains from one sample, sequenced in a study of T-cell memory formation after mild COVID-19. TCRdb fed the 5' RACE reads into MiXCR, producing one record per CDR3 protein. In the table there are some 320,000 distinct CDR3 sequences, 15% to 20% of which are singletons. Sequencing used PBMCs or a T cell subset sorted from them (not recorded which). The receptor source for this set is a young man who had mild COVID-19 (a few samples of this study predate the infection). Cell type and time point are not known. The CDR3 runs from the conserved cysteine through the conserved F or W. D genes are given only for firm matches. A row's size may be missing; if present it is once, few, many or a size class.

d_call j_call clone_size v_call cdr3_aa cdr3_nt
NA TRBJ1-1 few TRBV24-1 CATSDLEATEAFF TGTGCCACCAGTGATTTGGAAGCCACTGAAGCTTTCTTT
NA TRBJ2-3 NA TRBV3-1 CASSPRERLADTQYF TGTGCCAGCAGCCCACGGGAACGGTTGGCAGATACGCAGTATTTT
NA TRBJ2-2 NA TRBV3-1 CASRLTGTANTGELFF TGTGCCAGTAGGCTCACCGGGACCGCGAACACCGGGGAGCTGTTTTTT
TRBD2 TRBJ2-1 few TRBV7-2 CASSSRRLAGVGQFF TGTGCCAGCAGCTCAAGACGACTAGCGGGGGTGGGGCAGTTCTTC
NA TRBJ2-1 few TRBV5-6 CASHRWVGSGSYNEQFF TGTGCCAGCCATAGGTGGGTCGGGTCCGGTTCCTACAATGAGCAGTTCTTC
TRBD1 TRBJ2-3 few TRBV10-3 CAISGTGGPWYF TGTGCCATCAGTGGTACAGGGGGTCCGTGGTATTTT
TRBD2 TRBJ2-3 few TRBV6-5 CASSYSAGGTSTDTQYF TGTGCCAGCAGTTACTCCGCGGGAGGGACCAGCACAGATACGCAGTATTTT
NA TRBJ1-1 NA TRBV29-1 CSVEDPNTEAFF TGCAGCGTTGAAGATCCAAACACTGAAGCTTTCTTT
TRBD2 TRBJ2-5 NA TRBV5-1 CASSNLAGEQETQYF TGCGCCAGCAGCAATTTAGCGGGGGAGCAAGAGACCCAGTACTTC
NA TRBJ1-5 NA TRBV20-1 CSAVQGIQPQHF TGCAGTGCTGTGCAGGGGATCCAGCCCCAGCATTTT
NA TRBJ2-3 NA TRBV11-2 CASSLFTGNWDTQYF TGTGCCAGCAGCTTATTTACAGGGAATTGGGATACGCAGTATTTT
NA TRBJ1-1 few TRBV15 CATSRDSQGSWGPEAFF TGTGCCACCAGCAGAGATTCCCAGGGAAGTTGGGGGCCTGAAGCTTTCTTT
NA TRBJ1-2 NA TRBV4-3 CASSRHRAGLFLTYGYTF TGCGCCAGCAGCCGACACAGGGCAGGACTCTTTCTTACCTATGGCTACACCTTC
TRBD2 TRBJ2-1 few TRBV10-3 CAISVSAGGPIHEQFF TGTGCCATCAGTGTATCTGCGGGGGGGCCGATCCATGAGCAGTTCTTC
NA TRBJ1-1 few TRBV6-2/TRBV6-3 CASSYNSGREANTEAFF TGTGCCAGCAGTTACAACTCCGGCCGGGAAGCGAACACTGAAGCTTTCTTT
NA TRBJ2-5 NA TRBV2 CASSEALGVTQYF TGTGCCAGCAGTGAAGCGTTGGGTGTTACCCAGTACTTC
NA TRBJ1-2 few TRBV15 CATSRGGEAYGYTF TGTGCCACCAGCAGAGGGGGGGAGGCCTATGGCTACACCTTC
TRBD1 TRBJ1-2 few TRBV5-8 CASRTGQGIGGYTF TGTGCCAGCAGGACGGGACAGGGAATTGGGGGCTACACCTTC
NA TRBJ1-1 NA TRBV20-1 CSAREDKRGGEAFF TGCAGTGCTAGAGAGGATAAGAGAGGAGGTGAAGCTTTCTTT
TRBD1 TRBJ1-2 few TRBV5-1 CASSLATGGGYTF TGCGCCAGCAGCTTGGCAACAGGGGGAGGCTACACCTTC
TRBD1 TRBJ1-5 NA TRBV7-2 CASSFRRQGANQPQHF TGTGCCAGCAGCTTTAGACGGCAGGGGGCTAATCAGCCCCAGCATTTT
NA TRBJ2-1 NA TRBV11-2 CASSFSLQQFF TGTGCCAGCAGCTTTTCTCTTCAGCAGTTCTTC
NA TRBJ1-4 few TRBV7-9 CASSSWKRWEEKLFF TGTGCCAGCAGCTCCTGGAAGCGATGGGAGGAAAAACTGTTTTTT
TRBD1 TRBJ1-2 once TRBV4-1 CASSQGRDRAGYTF TGCGCCAGCAGCCAAGGCCGGGACAGGGCTGGCTACACCTTC
NA TRBJ2-3 many TRBV7-2 CASSLGRDTQYF TGTGCCAGCAGCCTAGGGAGGGATACGCAGTATTTT
NA TRBJ2-5 NA TRBV11-3 CASSRWGGSGEPQYF TGTGCCAGCAGCCGATGGGGGGGCTCCGGAGAGCCCCAGTACTTC
NA TRBJ1-1 many TRBV7-7 CASSRVGDTEAFF TGTGCCAGCAGCCGTGTGGGGGACACTGAAGCTTTCTTT
TRBD1 TRBJ1-5 NA TRBV4-3 CASSRGPGKNQPQHF TGCGCCAGCAGTAGGGGGCCAGGGAAAAATCAGCCCCAGCATTTT
NA TRBJ1-1 NA TRBV6-1 CASSDPGSTNTEAFF TGTGCCAGCAGTGACCCCGGGTCAACGAACACTGAAGCTTTCTTT
NA TRBJ1-3 many TRBV11-2 CASSQTDAASSGNTIYF TGTGCCAGCAGCCAAACGGACGCCGCGAGCTCTGGAAACACCATATATTTT
NA TRBJ2-1 NA TRBV5-1 CASSLSISPHNEQFF TGCGCCAGCAGCCTGTCCATTTCCCCCCACAATGAGCAGTTCTTC
NA TRBJ2-3 NA TRBV24-1 CATSDATDSTDTQYF TGTGCCACCAGTGATGCAACGGACAGCACAGATACGCAGTATTTT
TRBD1 TRBJ2-7 NA TRBV4-1 CASSLKRGQSYEQYF TGCGCCAGCAGTCTAAAAAGGGGACAGTCCTACGAGCAGTACTTC
TRBD1 TRBJ2-7 few TRBV15 CATSRPGTGNYEQYF TGTGCCACCAGCAGACCCGGGACAGGGAACTACGAGCAGTACTTC
TRBD1 TRBJ2-7 few TRBV4-1 CASGQDRGGYEQYF TGCGCCAGCGGCCAGGACAGGGGAGGCTACGAGCAGTACTTC
NA TRBJ2-3 NA TRBV7-2 CASSLDSRHTQYF TGTGCCAGCAGCTTAGACTCTCGCCATACGCAGTATTTT
NA TRBJ2-3 few TRBV9 CASSVDLAGTDTQYF TGTGCCAGCAGCGTAGATTTGGCTGGCACAGATACGCAGTATTTT
NA TRBJ2-1 few TRBV11-2 CASSLDAGEQFF TGTGCCAGCAGCTTAGATGCGGGGGAGCAGTTCTTC
TRBD1 TRBJ2-2 few TRBV7-9 CASSLGQIGELFF TGTGCCAGCAGCCTGGGACAGATCGGGGAGCTGTTTTTT
NA TRBJ2-3 NA TRBV12-3/TRBV12-4 CASSLDLQGSTDTQYF TGTGCCAGCAGTTTGGATTTACAGGGTAGCACAGATACGCAGTATTTT
NA TRBJ2-7 NA TRBV15 CATSQDRGGYEQYF TGTGCCACCAGCCAGGACAGAGGGGGCTACGAGCAGTACTTC
NA TRBJ2-7 NA TRBV12-3/TRBV12-4 CASSTISGAYEQYF TGTGCCAGCAGCACAATCAGCGGAGCCTACGAGCAGTACTTC
NA TRBJ1-5 few TRBV20-1 CSAFVGVFSNQPQHF TGCAGTGCGTTCGTAGGGGTGTTTAGCAATCAGCCCCAGCATTTT
NA TRBJ2-2 few TRBV27 CASSLLGGTGELFF TGTGCCAGCAGTTTATTAGGGGGGACCGGGGAGCTGTTTTTT
TRBD1 TRBJ1-6 NA TRBV20-1 CSAMLTGRDNSPLHF TGCAGTGCTATGTTGACAGGGCGAGATAATTCACCCCTCCACTTT
TRBD1 TRBJ1-5 NA TRBV20-1 CSARDLFAGQGDQPQHF TGCAGTGCTAGGGATCTTTTTGCGGGACAGGGGGATCAGCCCCAGCATTTT
TRBD1 TRBJ1-2 few TRBV10-3 CAISESARGNYGYTF TGTGCCATCAGTGAGTCGGCCAGGGGGAACTATGGCTACACCTTC
NA TRBJ1-1 many TRBV10-3 CAISVRADNTEAFF TGTGCCATCAGTGTAAGGGCAGATAACACTGAAGCTTTCTTT
TRBD1 TRBJ1-2 NA TRBV7-2 CASSHRTGDYYGYTF TGTGCCAGCAGCCACCGGACAGGGGATTACTATGGCTACACCTTC
TRBD1 TRBJ1-5 NA TRBV12-3/TRBV12-4 CASSPRGTGSGNQPQHF TGTGCCAGCAGTCCCCGCGGGACAGGGAGTGGCAATCAGCCCCAGCATTTT
TRBD2 TRBJ2-5 few TRBV6-5 CASSYLGRGGSQETQYF TGTGCCAGCAGTTACCTCGGGCGGGGGGGGAGCCAAGAGACCCAGTACTTC
NA TRBJ2-7 many TRBV9 CASSVVPGPDYEQYF TGTGCCAGCAGCGTAGTGCCCGGGCCCGACTACGAGCAGTACTTC
TRBD1 TRBJ2-1 NA TRBV7-9 CASILTGGRLNEQFF TGTGCCAGCATCCTCACAGGGGGGAGGTTAAATGAGCAGTTCTTC
NA TRBJ1-2 few TRBV4-1 CASSSAVANYGYTF TGCGCCAGCAGCTCGGCGGTAGCTAACTATGGCTACACCTTC